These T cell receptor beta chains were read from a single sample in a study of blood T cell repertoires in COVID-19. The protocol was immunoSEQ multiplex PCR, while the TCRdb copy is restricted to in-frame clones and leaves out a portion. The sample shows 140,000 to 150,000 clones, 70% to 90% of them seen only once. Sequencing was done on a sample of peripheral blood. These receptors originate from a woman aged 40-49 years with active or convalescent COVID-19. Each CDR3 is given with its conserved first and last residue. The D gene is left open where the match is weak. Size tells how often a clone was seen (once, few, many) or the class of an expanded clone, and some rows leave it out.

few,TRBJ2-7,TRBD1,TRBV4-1,TGCGCCAGCAGCCAAGACCCGGGACAGGGTGTCGAGCAGTACTTC,CASSQDPGQGVEQYF
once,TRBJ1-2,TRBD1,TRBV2,TGTGCCAGCAGTGAAGCGCGGACAGGGTTTGGCTATGGCTACACCTTC,CASSEARTGFGYGYTF
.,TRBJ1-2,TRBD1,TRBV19,TGTGCCAGTAGTATAGCGACAGGGGTAGGAGGCTACACCTTC,CASSIATGVGGYTF
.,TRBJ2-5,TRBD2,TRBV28,TGTGCCAGCACCTCTCCCGGAGGACTAGCGGGAGGCAACGCCCAAGAGACCCAGTACTTC,CASTSPGGLAGGNAQETQYF
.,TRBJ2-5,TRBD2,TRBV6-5,TGTGCCAGCAGGACCAGCGGGGGGGCCCGAGAGACCCAGTACTTC,CASRTSGGARETQYF
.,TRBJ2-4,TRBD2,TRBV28,TGTGCCAGCAGTTTAAGCGGGGCAGGGGCCAAAAACATTCAGTACTTC,CASSLSGAGAKNIQYF
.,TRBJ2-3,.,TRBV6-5,TGTGCCAGCAGCGGAAGGGCGGGGGATACGCAGTATTTT,CASSGRAGDTQYF
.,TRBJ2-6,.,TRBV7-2,TGTGCCAGCAGCTCGGCGCCCAGGGCGGCCGGGGCCAACGTCCTGACTTTC,CASSSAPRAAGANVLTF
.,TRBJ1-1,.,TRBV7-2,TGTGCCAGCAGCGAGGGAAGGAACACTGAAGCTTTCTTT,CASSEGRNTEAFF
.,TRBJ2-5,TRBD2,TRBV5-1,TGCGCCAGCAGCTTAGCTAGCGGACAAGAGACCCAGTACTTC,CASSLASGQETQYF
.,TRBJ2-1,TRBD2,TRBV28,TGTGCCAGTAGGGCAGGCGGGGGACTAGCGGGTTCAAGCTCCTACAATGAGCAGTTCTTC,CASRAGGGLAGSSSYNEQFF
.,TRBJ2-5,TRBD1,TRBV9,TGTGCCAGCAGCGTATGGACAGGCCAAGAGACCCAGTACTTC,CASSVWTGQETQYF
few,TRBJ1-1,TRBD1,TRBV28,TGTGCCAGCAGCCCGCCCGACAGGGACACTGAAGCTTTCTTT,CASSPPDRDTEAFF
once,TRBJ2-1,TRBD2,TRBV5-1,TGCGCCAGCAGCCGAATTTCCGGCGGGGGGCGCCCGAATGAGCAGTTCTTC,CASSRISGGGRPNEQFF
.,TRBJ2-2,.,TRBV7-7,TGTGCCAGCAGCTTACTCTTAATGGGGCAGGGCCCCGGGGAGCTGTTTTTT,CASSLLLMGQGPGELFF
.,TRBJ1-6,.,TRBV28,TGTGCCAGCAGTTTAAACGCAGCGAATAATTCACCCCTCCACTTT,CASSLNAANNSPLHF
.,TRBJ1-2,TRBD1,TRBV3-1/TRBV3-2,TGTGCCAGCAGCCCCCGGGACAGCTATGGCTACACCTTC,CASSPRDSYGYTF
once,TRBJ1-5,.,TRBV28,TGTGCCAGCAGTCGCTGGCAGGCCCTTAGCAATCAGCCCCAGCATTTT,CASSRWQALSNQPQHF
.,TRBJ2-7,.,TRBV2,TGTGCCAGCAGTGAAGCGCGGCGGGGCTACGAGCAGTACTTC,CASSEARRGYEQYF
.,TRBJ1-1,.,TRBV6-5,TGTGCCACCGGGAAGATGGGGACTGAAGCTTTCTTT,CATGKMGTEAFF
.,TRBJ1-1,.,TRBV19,TGTGCCAGTAGTATTCGGGGAAAACCTGAAGCTTTCTTT,CASSIRGKPEAFF
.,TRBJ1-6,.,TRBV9,TGTGCCAGCAGCGCACAGACCGGACTTGCTTCACCCCTCCACTTT,CASSAQTGLASPLHF
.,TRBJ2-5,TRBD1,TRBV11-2,TGTGCCAGCAGCCAGGGGGTGCAAGAGACCCAGTACTTC,CASSQGVQETQYF
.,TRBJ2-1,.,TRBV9,TGTGCCAGCAGCCGGGACTTTTTAAATGAGCAGTTCTTC,CASSRDFLNEQFF
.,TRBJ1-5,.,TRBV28,TGTGCCAGCGCCGGGACATCCTATCAGCCCCAGCATTTT,CASAGTSYQPQHF
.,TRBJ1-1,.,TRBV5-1,TGCGCCAGCAGCTTGAGGGGGGGAACTAGTAACACTGAAGCTTTCTTT,CASSLRGGTSNTEAFF
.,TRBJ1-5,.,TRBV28,TGTGCCAGCAGTTTTGGGGGGACGGGCAGACAGCCCCAGCATTTT,CASSFGGTGRQPQHF
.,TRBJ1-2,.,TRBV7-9,TGTGCCAGCAGCTTAAACGTACAGCGCTACACCTTC,CASSLNVQRYTF
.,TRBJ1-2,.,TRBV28,TGTGCCAGCATGAGGGGAGGGAACTATGGCTACACCTTC,CASMRGGNYGYTF
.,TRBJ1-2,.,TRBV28,TGTGCCAGCAGGGGGGACCATGGCGGACTAAGAGGCTACACCTTC,CASRGDHGGLRGYTF
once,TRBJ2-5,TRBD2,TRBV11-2,TGTGCCAGCAGCCCCGTGGGGGGGTACCAAGAGACCCAGTACTTC,CASSPVGGYQETQYF
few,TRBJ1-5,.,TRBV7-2,TGTGCCAGCAGCTTATCACGGGGTAGTGATCAGCCCCAGCATTTT,CASSLSRGSDQPQHF
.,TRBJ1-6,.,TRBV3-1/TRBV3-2,TGTGCCAGCAGGCGGGGCGATAATTCACCCCTCCACTTT,CASRRGDNSPLHF
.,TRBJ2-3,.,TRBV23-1,TGCGCCAGCAGTCAACCGGACAAACGCACAGATACGCAGTATTTT,CASSQPDKRTDTQYF
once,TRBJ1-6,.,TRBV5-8,TGTGCCAGCAGGATGGGGGGGGCTACCTCACCCCTCCACTTT,CASRMGGATSPLHF
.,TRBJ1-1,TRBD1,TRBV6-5,TGTGCCAGCAGTCCGGACAGGCGGAACACTGAAGCTTTCTTT,CASSPDRRNTEAFF
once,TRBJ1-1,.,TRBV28,TGTGCCAGTACAGCGGGGGCGAGCACTGAAGCTTTCTTT,CASTAGASTEAFF